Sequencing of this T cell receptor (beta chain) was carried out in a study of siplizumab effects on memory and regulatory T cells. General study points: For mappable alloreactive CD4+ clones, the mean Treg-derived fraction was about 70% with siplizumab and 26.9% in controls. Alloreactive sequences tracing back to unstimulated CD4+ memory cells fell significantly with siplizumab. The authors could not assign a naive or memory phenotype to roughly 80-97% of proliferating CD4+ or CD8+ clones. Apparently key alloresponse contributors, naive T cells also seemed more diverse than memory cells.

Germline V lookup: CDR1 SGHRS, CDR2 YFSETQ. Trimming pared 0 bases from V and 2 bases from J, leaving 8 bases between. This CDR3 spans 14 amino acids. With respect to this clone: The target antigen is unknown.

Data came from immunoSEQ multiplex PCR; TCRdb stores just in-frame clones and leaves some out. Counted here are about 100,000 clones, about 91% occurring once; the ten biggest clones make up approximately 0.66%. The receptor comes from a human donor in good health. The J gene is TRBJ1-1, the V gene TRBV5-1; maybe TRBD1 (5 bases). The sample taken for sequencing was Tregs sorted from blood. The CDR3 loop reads CASSLAGINTEAFF. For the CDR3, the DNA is TGCGCCAGCAGCTTGGCAGGGATCAACACTGAAGCTTTCTTT.